The 30 T cell receptor beta chains below were found in one sample sequenced in a study of early T cells in non-severe SARS-CoV-2 infection. TCRdb independently ran MiXCR on the 5' RACE reads; one entry per CDR3 protein. The table shows about 21,000 distinct CDR3 sequences, with roughly 4% occurring only once. Sequencing was carried out using whole blood. The receptors were sampled from an adult who was a healthcare worker with PCR-confirmed SARS-CoV-2 infection or an uninfected control (not recorded which).

This clonotype appeared many times. The chain couples TRBV25-1 to TRBJ2-3; TRBD2 matches at 9 bases. Germline assignment: CDR1 MGHDK and CDR2 SYGVNS. The V segment lost 2 bases and the J segment 5 bases; nucleotides outside the gene matches: 5. The CDR3 has 15 residues. The CDR3 DNA follows: TGTGCCAGCAGTGAAGCGGGAGGGGCGGGAGATACGCAGTATTTT. Protein product: CASSEAGGAGDTQYF.

This clonotype has more than one count but fewer than ten. The rearrangement joins TRBV12-3 or TRBV12-4 to TRBJ1-1; perhaps TRBD1 as D (5 bases). The CDR3 runs 13 residues. Trimming removed 7 bases at V and 4 bases at J, with 13 bases between. CDR3 protein: CASTRQYPTEAFF. In DNA form, the CDR3 reads TGTGCCAGCACTCGACAGTACCCCACTGAAGCTTTCTTT.

This clonotype is categorized as medium-sized. The chain combines TRBV6-2 or TRBV6-3 with TRBJ2-7; no clear D gene. The V gene lost 0 bases and the J gene lost 6 bases, with 12 bases spanning the gap. The CDR3 length is 14 residues. In germline, CDR1 is MNHEY, CDR2 SVGEGT. The CDR3 bases are TGTGCCAGCAGTTACTCGGACGGGTGGCGCGAGCAGTACTTC. Protein sequence: CASSYSDGWREQYF.

In this sample, this clonotype turned up many times. The chain uses TRBV7-3 and TRBJ1-2; D perhaps matches TRBD1 (5 bases). Germline lookup yields CDR1 SGHTA and CDR2 FQGTGA. The CDR3 spans 13 residues. Trimming took off 6 bases at V and 2 bases at J, with 10 bases between the two ends. The CDR3 DNA is TGTGCCAGCAGTAACCAGGGAAACTATGGCTACACCTTC. Translation: CASSNQGNYGYTF.

V and J are TRBV20-1 and TRBJ2-1; D is possibly TRBD2 (6 bases). Per germline, CDR1 DFQATT and CDR2 SNEGSKA (reference sequence). This CDR3 is built from 13 residues. The DNA of the CDR3 is TGCGCGGGACTGCTGAGCTCCTACAATGAGCAGTTCTTC. This gives the protein CAGLLSSYNEQFF.

This clonotype has a count of ten or more. J is TRBJ2-7 and V is TRBV12-3 or TRBV12-4; no definite D call. Trimming removed 3 bases at V and 4 bases at J, with 4 bases between. The CDR3 has 11 residues. Here the CDR3 DNA reads TGTGCCAGCAGTTTGTGGTACGAGCAGTACTTC. Encoded protein: CASSLWYEQYF.

This rearrangement joins TRBV18 to TRBJ1-1; D is perhaps TRBD1 (6 bases). Germline CDR1 is KGHSH and CDR2 is LQKENI. This CDR3 has 16 amino acids. Trimming cost V 2 bases and J 0 bases, with 13 bases left between them. CDR3: CASSPNREGMNTEAFF. DNA for the CDR3: TGTGCCAGCTCACCAAACAGGGAGGGGATGAACACTGAAGCTTTCTTT.

This clonotype came up many times. This chain links TRBV9 with TRBJ2-7; D is ambiguous. The CDR3 has 16 amino acids. From germline, CDR1 is SGDLS and CDR2 YYNGEE. Trimming shortened V by 0 bases and J by 5 bases, and 18 bases separated the two germline ends. In DNA, the CDR3 is TGTGCCAGCAGCGTAGCCGACGCCCGTATTGGGGACGAGCAGTACTTC. Translating gives CASSVADARIGDEQYF.

CDR3 nucleotides: TGTGCCAGCTCACCAGGGGGAATAATGTTCTTC. This translates into CASSPGGIMFF. The chain joins TRBV18 to TRBJ2-1; D is tentatively TRBD1 or TRBD2 (5 bases each). Looked up from germline, CDR1 is KGHSH and CDR2 is LQKENI. V lost 2 bases and J 15 bases, leaving 11 bases between the germline ends. CDR3 size: 11 residues.

This chain uses TRBV6-1 with TRBJ1-6; D might be TRBD1 (5 bases). Germline V gene sequence: CDR1 MNHNS, CDR2 SASEGT. Trimming left V 6 bases short and J 11 bases short, with 17 bases between. This CDR3 has 14 amino acids. The CDR3 DNA reads as TGTGCCAGCAGGCCTGCAATGGAGGGGCCACCCCTCCACTTT. This encodes CASRPAMEGPPLHF.

This clonotype was recorded many times. The V and J genes are TRBV14 and TRBJ1-5; D is uncertain. The CDR3 consists of 11 residues. The V gene lost 1 base and the J gene lost 8 bases, with 3 bases spanning the gap. Germline V gene sequence: CDR1 SGHDN, CDR2 FVKESK. CDR3 sequence (DNA): TGTGCCAGCAGCCAAGGGAAGCCCCAGCATTTT. Translated: CASSQGKPQHF.

This clonotype turned up a few times. This rearrangement joins TRBV29-1 to TRBJ1-2; TRBD1 might be the D (6 bases). In germline, CDR1 is SQVTM, CDR2 ANQGSEA. This CDR3 is 13 amino acids long. The V end was cut by 5 bases, the J end by 8 bases, with 18 bases between. CDR3 loop: CSVRLGGGLGYTF. CDR3 sequence (DNA): TGCAGCGTTCGGCTGGGAGGGGGTTTGGGCTACACCTTC.

V gene TRBV10-3 combines with J gene TRBJ2-7; no definite D call. The CDR3 sequence is 12 residues long. Trimming shortened V by 7 bases and J by 1 base, and 8 bases separated the two germline ends. From germline, CDR1 is ENHRY and CDR2 SYGVKD. The DNA of the CDR3 is TGTGCCATCATTATGGGATCCTACGAGCAGTACTTC. Its protein is CAIIMGSYEQYF.

Many counts were recorded for this clonotype. The J gene is TRBJ2-3, the V gene TRBV6-4, with TRBD2 matching 9 bases. V shed 6 bases and J 3 bases; nucleotides not matched to a gene: 4. CDR1 MRHNA and CDR2 SNTAGT come from the germline V gene. The CDR3 is 14 residues long. The CDR3 sequence: CASSSSGETDTQYF. The CDR3 nucleotides are TGTGCCAGCAGCTCTAGCGGGGAGACAGATACGCAGTATTTT.

The table lists this clonotype with many counts. V and J are TRBV20-1 and TRBJ2-3; the D gene is possibly TRBD2 (6 bases). V dropped 1 base and J dropped 2 bases, with 25 bases sitting between them. This CDR3 has 19 residues. The germline gives CDR1 DFQATT, CDR2 SNEGSKA (reference sequence). The CDR3 reads CSARAMRGWAGSITDTQYF. In DNA form, the CDR3 reads TGCAGTGCTAGAGCTATGAGGGGCTGGGCGGGGAGCATCACAGATACGCAGTATTTT.

This sequence joins TRBV9 and TRBJ2-5; D is undetermined. Per the germline V gene, CDR1 is SGDLS and CDR2 is YYNGEE. V dropped 4 bases and J dropped 1 base, with 11 bases sitting between them. The CDR3 sequence is 14 residues long. CDR3 sequence reads: CASSPLASQETQYF. The CDR3 region has the DNA TGTGCCAGCAGCCCACTGGCCAGCCAAGAGACCCAGTACTTC.

The chain carries TRBV7-9 and TRBJ2-1; D remains ambiguous. Between the trimmed V and J ends, which lost 3 bases and 10 bases, there was a span of 16 bases. Germline V CDR1 and CDR2: SEHNR, FQNEAQ (reference sequence). CDR3 length equals 14 residues. The CDR3 DNA is TGTGCCAGCAGCTTGGGTCTGAGCGCGCTAGAGCAGTTCTTC. Amino acids: CASSLGLSALEQFF.

This clonotype was counted many times. One end of the junction fails to match germline, which may point to a read error. The chain carries TRBV12-3 or TRBV12-4 and TRBJ1-1, with D hard to call. The length of the CDR3 is 14 residues. The CDR3 loop reads CASSFRRMNPEAFF. The DNA of the CDR3 is TGTGCCAGCAGTTTCCGACGGATGAACCCTGAAGCTTTCTTT.

This clonotype appeared a few times. The chain employs TRBV29-1 and TRBJ2-7; 9 nucleotides line up with TRBD2. The CDR3 spans 12 residues. The V gene's germline CDR1 is SQVTM and CDR2 ANQGSEA. J lost 2 bases, V lost 5 bases, and 1 base had no gene match. In DNA form, the CDR3 reads TGCAGCGTTAGCGGGGGGCCCTACGAGCAGTACTTC. Protein sequence: CSVSGGPYEQYF.

This clonotype was observed at least ten times. The J gene is TRBJ2-1, the V gene TRBV19, with 7 bases matching TRBD2. Germline values: CDR1 LNHDA, CDR2 SQIVND (reference sequence). Losses at the gene ends were 6 bases for V and 7 bases for J; bases not matched to a gene: 6. This CDR3 has 13 residues. CDR3 sequence: CASSGDGGNEQFF. The CDR3, as DNA: TGTGCCAGTAGCGGCGACGGGGGGAATGAGCAGTTCTTC.

V gene TRBV29-1 combines with J gene TRBJ1-3; TRBD1 matches at 9 bases. The germline V gene encodes CDR1 SQVTM and CDR2 ANQGSEA. This CDR3 has 13 amino acids. Losses at the gene ends were 6 bases for V and 6 bases for J; bases not matched to a gene: 6. The CDR3 spells CSVVGQGKNTIYF. CDR3 sequence (DNA): TGCAGCGTCGTGGGACAGGGAAAAAACACCATATATTTT.

This clonotype was seen ten or more times. The chain uses TRBV28 and TRBJ1-1; unclear D gene. Deletions cut 8 bases from V and 0 bases from J, with 10 bases between. Germline V lookup: CDR1 MDHEN, CDR2 SYDVKM. The CDR3 loop spans 13 amino acids. The CDR3 protein is CASQRSMNTEAFF. CDR3 bases: TGTGCCAGCCAACGATCTATGAACACTGAAGCTTTCTTT.

This clonotype has only a few counts. The rearrangement joins TRBV29-1 to TRBJ1-1; TRBD1 might be the D (6 bases). Germline values: CDR1 SQVTM, CDR2 ANQGSEA. The CDR3 has 11 amino acids. V shed 6 bases and J shed 1 base, with 6 bases lying between them. The CDR3: CSVDRNTEAFF. The CDR3 DNA follows: TGCAGCGTGGACAGGAACACTGAAGCTTTCTTT.

The J gene is TRBJ2-5, the V gene TRBV16, with D tentatively TRBD1 (6 bases). This CDR3 has 14 amino acids. The V gene's germline CDR1 is KGHSY and CDR2 FQNENV. Trimming pared 3 bases from V and 3 bases from J, leaving 11 bases between. CDR3 in amino acids: CASSHRTAEETQYF. In nucleotides, the CDR3 is TGTGCCAGCAGCCACCGGACAGCCGAAGAGACCCAGTACTTC.

This clonotype was counted many times. The rearrangement joins TRBV6-4 to TRBJ2-1; TRBD2 aligns across 9 bases. CDR1 is MRHNA, CDR2 SNTAGT, per germline. There are 15 residues in the CDR3. J lost 4 bases, V lost 3 bases, and 4 bases had no gene match. Here the CDR3 DNA reads TGTGCCAGCAGTGATTCTAGCGGGGAATACAATGAGCAGTTCTTC. It codes for CASSDSSGEYNEQFF.

CDR3 nucleotides: TGCGCCAGCAGCTTGGCTGGGACAGGGGCATCTGGGGCCAACGTCCTGACTTTC. This codes for CASSLAGTGASGANVLTF. The chain couples TRBV5-1 to TRBJ2-6; 10 nucleotides agree with TRBD1. Germline values: CDR1 SGHRS, CDR2 YFSETQ. J was trimmed by 1 base and V by 0 bases; bases with no gene match: 4. This CDR3 has 18 amino acids.

By its share, this clonotype is medium-sized. The chain links TRBV18 to TRBJ1-5; TRBD1 matches at 7 bases. The germline gives CDR1 KGHSH, CDR2 LQKENI. V lost 3 bases to trimming and J lost 0 bases; unmatched junction nucleotides: 5. This CDR3 has 16 residues. For the CDR3, the DNA is TGTGCCAGCTCACCCGCGGGACAGCCTAGCAATCAGCCCCAGCATTTT. This codes for CASSPAGQPSNQPQHF.

Many counts were recorded for this clonotype. The chain recombines TRBV25-1 with TRBJ2-3; D perhaps matches TRBD2 (7 bases). The CDR3 is 14 residues long. Germline CDR1 is MGHDK and CDR2 is SYGVNS. Trimming left V 2 bases short and J 2 bases short, with 8 bases between. CDR3 sequence (DNA): TGTGCCAGCAGTGAAGCGGGGGCCACAGATACGCAGTATTTT. It is translated as CASSEAGATDTQYF.

This clonotype came up a few times. The chain carries TRBV12-3 or TRBV12-4 and TRBJ2-1, with 11 bases aligning to TRBD1. J gave up 4 bases and V 4 bases, and 9 bases lay outside the gene matches. The CDR3 runs 17 residues. The CDR3 region is CASSSPPGTGGYNEQFF. CDR3 nucleotide sequence: TGTGCCAGCAGTTCGCCCCCGGGGACAGGGGGATACAATGAGCAGTTCTTC.

This clonotype was seen repeatedly, ten times or more. The chain carries TRBV20-1 and TRBJ2-7; 11 bases are a match to TRBD2. The CDR3 consists of 15 residues. With 2 bases clipped from V and 2 bases from J, the junction kept 5 bases outside the gene matches. Per germline, CDR1 DFQATT and CDR2 SNEGSKA (reference sequence). CDR3 sequence: CSARTSGGLTYEQYF. The CDR3 bases are TGCAGTGCTAGAACTAGCGGGGGTCTGACCTACGAGCAGTACTTC.